Below, 5 T cell receptor beta chains from the same sample are listed, as sequenced in a study of blood T cell repertoires in COVID-19. TCRdb keeps only in-frame clones here, not all; method: immunoSEQ multiplex PCR. This table holds just over 90,000 clones, about 80% found once. Sequencing input: peripheral blood. The receptors here all came from a human donor in a cohort sampled during active COVID-19.

This chain uses TRBV19 with TRBJ2-5; 8 nucleotides line up with TRBD1. Germline V gives CDR1 LNHDA, CDR2 SQIVND (reference sequence). With V trimmed by 6 bases and J by 2 bases, 5 bases remained unmatched. The CDR3 covers 14 residues. The DNA for the CDR3 is TGTGCCAGTAGCAACAGGGGGGTACAAGAGACCCAGTACTTC. Amino acid sequence: CASSNRGVQETQYF.

The genes are TRBV12-3 or TRBV12-4 and TRBJ2-5, with no clear D. V lost 5 bases to trimming and J lost 0 bases, with 4 bases between them. The CDR3 is made up of 12 amino acids. The DNA of the CDR3 is TGTGCCAGCAGTCGCGACCAAGAGACCCAGTACTTC. Its translation: CASSRDQETQYF.

This clone was counted once. The genes are TRBV30 and TRBJ2-5, with D hard to call. Trimming removed 3 bases at V and 1 base at J, with 18 bases between. The germline V gene has CDR1 GTSNPN and CDR2 SVGIG (reference sequence). This CDR3 spans 16 amino acids. The CDR3 loop is CAWSLNGLQIQETQYF. DNA of the CDR3: TGTGCCTGGAGCCTAAACGGGTTGCAGATCCAAGAGACCCAGTACTTC.

The chain is built from TRBV7-7 and TRBJ2-1; the match to TRBD2 covers 12 bases. CDR1 SSHAT and CDR2 FNYEAQ come from the germline V gene (reference sequence). The CDR3 contains 15 residues. Trimming took 1 base from V and 7 from J; bases not matched to a gene: 2. The CDR3, as DNA: TGTGCCAGCAGCTTAGGACTAGCGGGAGATAATGAGCAGTTCTTC. Amino acid sequence: CASSLGLAGDNEQFF.

The chain couples TRBV6-5 to TRBJ2-7; possibly TRBD2 for D (5 bases). This CDR3 contains 15 residues. Per the germline V gene, CDR1 is MNHEY and CDR2 is SVGAGI. V lost 6 bases to trimming and J lost 3 bases, with 18 bases between them. The CDR3 reads CASRTVSADVYEQYF. The CDR3 DNA sequence: TGTGCCAGCAGGACTGTGTCAGCGGATGTCTACGAGCAGTACTTC.